This T cell receptor (beta chain) was documented in a study of cytomegalovirus exposure and HLA in healthy donors. PCR employed 60 Vbeta and 13 Jbeta primers. Sequenced by immunoSEQ multiplex PCR; TCRdb stores in-frame clones only, minus some. The table includes about 170,000 clones, approximately 80% detected once. Overall study findings and caveats: Using the classifier, cytomegalovirus status was reportedly diagnosed with high specificity and sensitivity. Most CMV-associated TCR beta chains were later found to appear HLA-restricted.

As regards this clone: Its specificity is not known.

After removal of 3 bases from V and 4 bases from J, the junction contained 5 bases not matched to a gene. CDR1 is SGHRS and CDR2 is YFSETQ in the germline V gene. The CDR3 is made up of 16 amino acids. The J gene is TRBJ2-2, the V gene TRBV5-1; 11 bases fit TRBD1. The sample taken for sequencing was PBMCs. The receptor's source is a woman younger than 35 in good health and CMV-seronegative. CDR3: CASSYGQGAITGELFF. As DNA, the CDR3 is TGCGCCAGCAGCTACGGACAGGGGGCAATCACCGGGGAGCTGTTTTTT.